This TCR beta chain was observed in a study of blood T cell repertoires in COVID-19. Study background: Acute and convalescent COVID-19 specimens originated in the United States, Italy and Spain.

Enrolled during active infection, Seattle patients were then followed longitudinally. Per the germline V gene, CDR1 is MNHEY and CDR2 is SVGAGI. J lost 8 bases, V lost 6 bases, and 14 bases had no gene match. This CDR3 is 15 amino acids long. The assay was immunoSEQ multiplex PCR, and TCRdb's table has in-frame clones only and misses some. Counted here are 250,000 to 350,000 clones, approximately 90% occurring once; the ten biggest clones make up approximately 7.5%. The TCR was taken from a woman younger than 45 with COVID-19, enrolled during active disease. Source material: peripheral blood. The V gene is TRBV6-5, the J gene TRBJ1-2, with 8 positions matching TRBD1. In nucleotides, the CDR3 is TGTGCCAGCAGCCCCGGGACAGGCGATACTTGGGGCTACACCTTC. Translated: CASSPGTGDTWGYTF.